Listed below are T cell receptor beta chains from one sample, sequenced in a study of patients and donors after allogeneic stem cell transplantation. One entry per CDR3 protein, called by TCRdb with MiXCR from the RT-PCR reads. Seen here are 200,000 to 250,000 distinct CDR3 sequences, 13% to 15% observed once, and the top ten hold more than 9%. The sequenced sample was blood, either unsorted or a sorted T cell fraction (not recorded which). All receptors come from a human donor who was either an allogeneic HSCT recipient or a stem cell or donor lymphocyte infusion donor (not recorded which). It is not recorded whose cells these are; they may come from a transplant donor. Both conserved end residues are part of each CDR3. A D gene is named only where the DNA matches it firmly. For some rows the clone size is stated as once, few or many, or as a class when expanded; others skip it.

d_call: TRBD1
v_call: TRBV5-1
clone_size: NA
j_call: TRBJ1-6
cdr3_aa: CASSLTTGGTSPLHF
cdr3_nt: TGCGCCAGCAGCCTTACGACAGGGGGTACTTCACCCCTCCACTTT

d_call: NA
v_call: TRBV24-1
clone_size: NA
j_call: TRBJ1-1
cdr3_aa: CATRGTANTEAFF
cdr3_nt: TGTGCCACCCGGGGGACGGCTAACACTGAAGCTTTCTTT

d_call: TRBD1
v_call: TRBV20-1
clone_size: NA
j_call: TRBJ2-5
cdr3_aa: CSAITGGAEETQYF
cdr3_nt: TGCAGTGCTATTACAGGGGGCGCGGAAGAGACCCAGTACTTC

d_call: TRBD2
v_call: TRBV9
clone_size: many
j_call: TRBJ2-1
cdr3_aa: CASSQTPGTSGGSSYNEQFF
cdr3_nt: TGTGCCAGCAGCCAGACTCCCGGGACTAGCGGGGGGAGCTCCTACAATGAGCAGTTCTTC

d_call: NA
v_call: TRBV21-1
clone_size: many
j_call: TRBJ2-1
cdr3_aa: CASSHSAGHNEQFF
cdr3_nt: TGTGCCAGCAGCCACTCAGCGGGACACAATGAGCAGTTCTTC

d_call: NA
v_call: TRBV12-5
clone_size: few
j_call: TRBJ2-2
cdr3_aa: CASGSGTDTGELFF
cdr3_nt: TGTGCTAGTGGCTCAGGGACGGACACCGGGGAGCTGTTTTTT

d_call: NA
v_call: TRBV9
clone_size: few
j_call: TRBJ2-1
cdr3_aa: CASRGNSQGNEQFF
cdr3_nt: TGTGCCAGCAGGGGTAACAGCCAGGGCAATGAGCAGTTCTTC

d_call: TRBD1
v_call: TRBV20-1
clone_size: NA
j_call: TRBJ2-7
cdr3_aa: CSAKVGTGGSYEQYF
cdr3_nt: TGCAGTGCTAAAGTCGGGACAGGGGGCTCCTACGAGCAGTACTTC

d_call: NA
v_call: TRBV6-2/TRBV6-3
clone_size: many
j_call: TRBJ2-3
cdr3_aa: CASSYGTQYATDTQYF
cdr3_nt: TGTGCCAGCAGTTACGGGACCCAATACGCCACAGATACGCAGTATTTT

d_call: NA
v_call: TRBV28
clone_size: once
j_call: TRBJ2-1
cdr3_aa: CAATTGIGRNEQFF
cdr3_nt: TGTGCCGCCACAACAGGGATCGGGCGTAATGAGCAGTTCTTC

d_call: NA
v_call: TRBV6-1
clone_size: few
j_call: TRBJ1-5
cdr3_aa: CASSELVGMWGQPQHF
cdr3_nt: TGTGCCAGCAGTGAACTCGTTGGAATGTGGGGCCAGCCCCAGCATTTT

d_call: TRBD1
v_call: TRBV11-1
clone_size: many
j_call: TRBJ2-7
cdr3_aa: CASSPRTTGQGKEYEQYF
cdr3_nt: TGTGCCAGCAGCCCCCGAACTACAGGACAGGGAAAGGAATACGAGCAGTACTTC

d_call: TRBD1
v_call: TRBV20-1
clone_size: NA
j_call: TRBJ2-5
cdr3_aa: CSAMAGGRETQYF
cdr3_nt: TGCAGTGCTATGGCAGGGGGTAGGGAGACCCAGTACTTC

d_call: TRBD1
v_call: TRBV15
clone_size: few
j_call: TRBJ1-2
cdr3_aa: CATSKDRAGYGYTF
cdr3_nt: TGTGCCACCAGCAAGGACAGGGCGGGCTATGGCTACACCTTC

d_call: NA
v_call: TRBV20-1
clone_size: many
j_call: TRBJ2-5
cdr3_aa: CSAGTKETQYF
cdr3_nt: TGCAGTGCCGGGACCAAGGAGACCCAGTACTTC

d_call: TRBD1
v_call: TRBV24-1
clone_size: NA
j_call: TRBJ2-3
cdr3_aa: CATSDPTGGEADTQYF
cdr3_nt: TGTGCCACCAGTGATCCAACAGGGGGCGAGGCAGATACGCAGTATTTT

d_call: TRBD1
v_call: TRBV4-1
clone_size: few
j_call: TRBJ1-4
cdr3_aa: CASSLSPLLTGGEKLFF
cdr3_nt: TGCGCCAGCAGCCTCTCCCCGCTATTGACAGGGGGTGAAAAACTGTTTTTT

d_call: TRBD2
v_call: TRBV6-1
clone_size: few
j_call: TRBJ2-3
cdr3_aa: CASSRLAEDTQYF
cdr3_nt: TGTGCCAGCAGTCGGCTAGCGGAGGATACGCAGTATTTT

d_call: NA
v_call: TRBV9
clone_size: NA
j_call: TRBJ1-5
cdr3_aa: CASGGMSNQPQHF
cdr3_nt: TGTGCCAGCGGGGGGATGAGCAATCAGCCCCAGCATTTT

d_call: NA
v_call: TRBV5-6
clone_size: once
j_call: TRBJ1-4
cdr3_aa: CASSPPGRLNEKLFF
cdr3_nt: TGTGCCAGCAGCCCCCCTGGGAGACTCAATGAAAAACTGTTTTTT

d_call: NA
v_call: TRBV11-1
clone_size: few
j_call: TRBJ1-4
cdr3_aa: CASSLGKGIPIATNEKLFF
cdr3_nt: TGTGCCAGCAGCTTAGGAAAGGGGATACCCATTGCAACTAATGAAAAACTGTTTTTT

d_call: NA
v_call: TRBV5-1
clone_size: few
j_call: TRBJ2-3
cdr3_aa: CASSLHWRYTDTQYF
cdr3_nt: TGCGCCAGCAGCTTACACTGGAGGTACACAGATACGCAGTATTTT

d_call: TRBD1
v_call: TRBV5-1
clone_size: many
j_call: TRBJ2-7
cdr3_aa: CASSSQGSSYEQYF
cdr3_nt: TGCGCCAGCAGCTCACAGGGGTCTTCCTACGAGCAGTACTTC

d_call: NA
v_call: TRBV9
clone_size: many
j_call: TRBJ1-1
cdr3_aa: CASSVHAGGLSEAFF
cdr3_nt: TGTGCCAGCAGCGTACATGCTGGGGGTCTGTCTGAAGCTTTCTTT

d_call: NA
v_call: TRBV5-1
clone_size: NA
j_call: TRBJ2-7
cdr3_aa: CASSLGGKSHEQYF
cdr3_nt: TGCGCCAGCAGCTTGGGGGGGAAATCCCACGAGCAGTACTTC